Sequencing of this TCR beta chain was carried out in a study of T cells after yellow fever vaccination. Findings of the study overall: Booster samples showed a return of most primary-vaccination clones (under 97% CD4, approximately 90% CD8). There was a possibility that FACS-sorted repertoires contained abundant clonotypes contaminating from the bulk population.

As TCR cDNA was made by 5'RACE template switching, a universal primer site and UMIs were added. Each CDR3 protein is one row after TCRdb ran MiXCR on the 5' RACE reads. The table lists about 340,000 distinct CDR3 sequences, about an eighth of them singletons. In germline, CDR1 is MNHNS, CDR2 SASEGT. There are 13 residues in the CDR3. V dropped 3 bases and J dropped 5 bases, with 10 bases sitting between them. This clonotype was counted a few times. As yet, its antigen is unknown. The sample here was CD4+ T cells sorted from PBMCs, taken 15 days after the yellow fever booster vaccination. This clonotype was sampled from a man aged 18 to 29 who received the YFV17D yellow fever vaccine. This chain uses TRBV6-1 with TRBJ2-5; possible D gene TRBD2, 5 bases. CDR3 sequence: CASSEREWETQYF. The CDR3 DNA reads TGTGCCAGCAGTGAGAGGGAGTGGGAGACCCAGTACTTC.